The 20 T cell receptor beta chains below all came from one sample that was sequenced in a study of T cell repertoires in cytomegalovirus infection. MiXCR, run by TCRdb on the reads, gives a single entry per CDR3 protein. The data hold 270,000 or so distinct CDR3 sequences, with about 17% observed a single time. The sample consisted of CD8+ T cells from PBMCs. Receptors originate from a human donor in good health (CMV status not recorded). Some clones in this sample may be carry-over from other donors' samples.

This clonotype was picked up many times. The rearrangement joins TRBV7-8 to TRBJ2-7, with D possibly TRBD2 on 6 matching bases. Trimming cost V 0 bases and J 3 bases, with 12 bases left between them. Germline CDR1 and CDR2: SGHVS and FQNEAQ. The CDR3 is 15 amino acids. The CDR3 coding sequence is TGTGCCAGCAGCTTAGCTGAGGGACTTTTCTACGAGCAGTACTTC. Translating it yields CASSLAEGLFYEQYF.

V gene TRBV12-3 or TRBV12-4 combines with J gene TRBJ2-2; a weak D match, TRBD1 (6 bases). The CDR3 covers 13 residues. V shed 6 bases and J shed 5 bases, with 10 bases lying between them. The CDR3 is CASSAQGTGELFF. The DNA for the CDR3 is TGTGCCAGCAGCGCCCAGGGGACCGGGGAGCTGTTTTTT.

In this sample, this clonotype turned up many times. Here the CDR3 DNA reads TGTGCCAGCAGCTTGGTGATACTAGCAGCCCAAGAGACCCAGTACTTC. It yields the protein CASSLVILAAQETQYF. J is TRBJ2-5 and V is TRBV7-9; a weak D match, TRBD2 (6 bases). Per the germline V gene, CDR1 is SEHNR and CDR2 is FQNEAQ (reference sequence). The CDR3 totals 16 residues. Trimming cost V 3 bases and J 1 base, with 15 bases left between them.

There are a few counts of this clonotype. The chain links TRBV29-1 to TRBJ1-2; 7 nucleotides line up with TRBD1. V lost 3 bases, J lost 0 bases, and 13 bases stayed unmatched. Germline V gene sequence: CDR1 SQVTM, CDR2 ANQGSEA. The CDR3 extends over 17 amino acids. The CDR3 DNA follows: TGCAGCGTTGAGGCTCCGGGACAGAGGACCGCTAACTATGGCTACACCTTC. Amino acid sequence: CSVEAPGQRTANYGYTF.

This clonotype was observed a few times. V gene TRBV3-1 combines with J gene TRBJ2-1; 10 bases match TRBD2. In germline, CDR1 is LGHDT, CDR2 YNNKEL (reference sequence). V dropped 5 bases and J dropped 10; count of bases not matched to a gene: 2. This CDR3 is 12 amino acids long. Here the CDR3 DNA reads TGTGCCAGCAGCGATAGCGGGGGGGAGCAGTTCTTC. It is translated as CASSDSGGEQFF.

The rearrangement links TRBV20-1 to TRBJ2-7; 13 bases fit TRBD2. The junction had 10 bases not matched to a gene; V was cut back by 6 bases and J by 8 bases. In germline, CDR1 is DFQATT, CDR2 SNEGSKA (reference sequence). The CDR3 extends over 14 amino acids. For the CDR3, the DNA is TGCAGTGCACCCTGGACTAGCGGGGGATTACAGCAGTACTTC. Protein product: CSAPWTSGGLQQYF.

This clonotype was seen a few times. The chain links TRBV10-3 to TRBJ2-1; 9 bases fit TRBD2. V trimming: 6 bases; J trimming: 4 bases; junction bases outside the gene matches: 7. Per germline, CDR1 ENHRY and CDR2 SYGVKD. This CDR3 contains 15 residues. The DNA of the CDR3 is TGTGCCATCAGCGAAAGCGGGGGGCATTACAATGAGCAGTTCTTC. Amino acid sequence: CAISESGGHYNEQFF.

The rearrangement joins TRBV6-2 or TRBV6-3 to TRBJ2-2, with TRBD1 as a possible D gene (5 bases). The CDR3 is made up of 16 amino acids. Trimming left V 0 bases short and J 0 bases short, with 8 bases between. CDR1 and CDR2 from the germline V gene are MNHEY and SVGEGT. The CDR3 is CASSYSETANTGELFF. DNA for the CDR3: TGTGCCAGCAGTTACTCCGAGACAGCGAACACCGGGGAGCTGTTTTTT.

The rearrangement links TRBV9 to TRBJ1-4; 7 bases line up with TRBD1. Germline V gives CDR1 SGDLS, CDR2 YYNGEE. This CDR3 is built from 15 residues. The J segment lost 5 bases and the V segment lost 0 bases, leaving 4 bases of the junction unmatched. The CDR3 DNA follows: TGTGCCAGCAGCGTAGAGGACAGGTTAAATGAAAAACTGTTTTTT. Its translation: CASSVEDRLNEKLFF.

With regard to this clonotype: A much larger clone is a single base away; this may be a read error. The CDR3 DNA follows: TGTGCCAGTGAGGCCTCCGAGAACACTGAAGCTTCCTTT. Translating gives CASEASENTEASF. V gene TRBV19 combines with J gene TRBJ1-1; no clear D. The germline gives CDR1 LNHDA, CDR2 SQIVND (reference sequence). The CDR3 totals 13 residues.

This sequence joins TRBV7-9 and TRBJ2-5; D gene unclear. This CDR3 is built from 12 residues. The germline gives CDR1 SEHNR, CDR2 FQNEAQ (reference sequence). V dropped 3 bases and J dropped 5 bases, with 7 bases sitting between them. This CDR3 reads CASSLYKETQYF. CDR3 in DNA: TGTGCCAGCAGCTTGTATAAGGAGACCCAGTACTTC. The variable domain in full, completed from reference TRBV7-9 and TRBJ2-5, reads DTGVSQNPRHKITKRGQNVTFRCDPISEHNRLYWYRQTLGQGPEFLTYFQNEAQLEKSRLLSDRFSAERPKGSFSTLEIQRTEQGDSAMYLCASSLYKETQYFGPGTRLLVL.

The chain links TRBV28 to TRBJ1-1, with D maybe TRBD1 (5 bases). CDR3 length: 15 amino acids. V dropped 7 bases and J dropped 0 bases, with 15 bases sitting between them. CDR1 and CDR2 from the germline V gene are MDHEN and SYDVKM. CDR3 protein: CASTFRIGVNTEAFF. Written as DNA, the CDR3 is TGTGCCAGCACCTTCCGTATAGGGGTGAACACTGAAGCTTTCTTT.

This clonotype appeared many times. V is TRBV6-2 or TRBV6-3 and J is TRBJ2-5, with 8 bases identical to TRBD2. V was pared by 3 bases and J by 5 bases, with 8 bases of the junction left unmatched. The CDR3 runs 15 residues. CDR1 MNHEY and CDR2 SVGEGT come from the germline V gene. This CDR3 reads CASSYVAGTAETQYF. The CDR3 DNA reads TGTGCCAGCAGTTATGTAGCGGGGACTGCGGAGACCCAGTACTTC.

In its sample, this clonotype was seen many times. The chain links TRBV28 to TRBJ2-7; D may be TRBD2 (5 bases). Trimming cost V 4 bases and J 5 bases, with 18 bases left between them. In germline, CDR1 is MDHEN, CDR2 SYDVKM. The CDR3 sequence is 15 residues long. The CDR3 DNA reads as TGTGCCAGCAGTTCCGACCCAGAGGAGGTCAACGAGCAGTACTTC. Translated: CASSSDPEEVNEQYF.

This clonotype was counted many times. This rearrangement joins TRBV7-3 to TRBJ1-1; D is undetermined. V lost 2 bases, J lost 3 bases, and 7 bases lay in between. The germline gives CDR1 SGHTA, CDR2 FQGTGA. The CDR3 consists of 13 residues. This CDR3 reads CASSLAEYTEAFF. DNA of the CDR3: TGTGCCAGCAGCTTAGCAGAGTACACTGAAGCTTTCTTT.

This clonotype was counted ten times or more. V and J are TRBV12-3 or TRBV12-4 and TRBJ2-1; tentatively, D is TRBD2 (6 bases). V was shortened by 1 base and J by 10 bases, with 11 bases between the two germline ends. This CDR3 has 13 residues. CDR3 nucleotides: TGTGCCAGCAGTTTAGGTCCTCTAGCGGAGCAGTTCTTC. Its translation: CASSLGPLAEQFF.

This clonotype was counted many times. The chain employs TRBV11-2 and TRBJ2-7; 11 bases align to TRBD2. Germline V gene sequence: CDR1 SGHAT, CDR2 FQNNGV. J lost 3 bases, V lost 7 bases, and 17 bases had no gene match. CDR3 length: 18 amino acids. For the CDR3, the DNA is TGTGCCAGCACCCAACCGACTAGCGGGGCTGGGGTAGACTACGAGCAGTACTTC. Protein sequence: CASTQPTSGAGVDYEQYF.

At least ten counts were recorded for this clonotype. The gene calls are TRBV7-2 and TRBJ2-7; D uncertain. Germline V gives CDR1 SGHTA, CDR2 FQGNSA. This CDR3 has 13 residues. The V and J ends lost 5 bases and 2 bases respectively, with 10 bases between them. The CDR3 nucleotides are TGTGCCAGCAGCCTAGACATCACCTACGAGCAGTACTTC. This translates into CASSLDITYEQYF.

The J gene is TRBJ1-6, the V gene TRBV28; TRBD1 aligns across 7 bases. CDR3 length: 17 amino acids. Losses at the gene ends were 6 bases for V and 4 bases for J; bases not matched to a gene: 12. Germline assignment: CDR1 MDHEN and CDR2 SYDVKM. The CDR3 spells CASSPTDRTPYNSPLHF. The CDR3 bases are TGTGCCAGCAGCCCAACGGACAGGACCCCTTATAATTCACCCCTCCACTTT.

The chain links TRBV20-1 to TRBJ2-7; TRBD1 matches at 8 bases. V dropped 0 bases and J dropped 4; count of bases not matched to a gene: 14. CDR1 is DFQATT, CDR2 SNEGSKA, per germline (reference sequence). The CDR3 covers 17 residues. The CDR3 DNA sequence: TGCAGTGCTAGAGATCGGGGGACAGGCATTCCGTGGTACGAGCAGTACTTC. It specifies CSARDRGTGIPWYEQYF.